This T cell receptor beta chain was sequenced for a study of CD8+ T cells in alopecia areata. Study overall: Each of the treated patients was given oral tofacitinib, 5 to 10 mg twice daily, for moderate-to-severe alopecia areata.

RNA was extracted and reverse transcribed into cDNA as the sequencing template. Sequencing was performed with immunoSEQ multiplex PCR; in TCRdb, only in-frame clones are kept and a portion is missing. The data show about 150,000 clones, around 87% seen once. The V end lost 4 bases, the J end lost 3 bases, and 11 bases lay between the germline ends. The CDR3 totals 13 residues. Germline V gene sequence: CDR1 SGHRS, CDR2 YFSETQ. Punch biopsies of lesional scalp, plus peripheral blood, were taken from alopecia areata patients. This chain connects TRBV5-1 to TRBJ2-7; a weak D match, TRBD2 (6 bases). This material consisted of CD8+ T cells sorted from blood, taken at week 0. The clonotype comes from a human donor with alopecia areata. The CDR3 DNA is TGCGCCAGCAGCCTGACGGGAGTCTACGAGCAGTACTTC. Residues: CASSLTGVYEQYF.